The T cell receptor (beta chain) described here comes from a study of blood T cells in healthy people across ages. Individuals who donated were healthy Caucasians from Russia aged roughly 6 to 95. Per sample, extraction of total RNA gave at least 5 micrograms in every case. A J-beta primer mix and a sample-barcoded 5' primer were used in a second PCR of roughly 6 to 11 cycles. Each cDNA was tagged by a template-switch adaptor containing 12 random nucleotides. Individual samples furnished no less than 2.5 million CDR3-containing paired-end reads apiece. One entry per CDR3 protein, called by TCRdb with MiXCR from the 5' RACE reads. Of about 640,000 distinct CDR3 sequences listed, roughly 50% were seen once; the top ten hold roughly 34%. Unmatched junction bases numbered 5, after V lost 5 bases and J lost 6 bases. The CDR3 is 13 amino acids. Germline V CDR1 and CDR2: DFQATT, SNEGSKA (reference sequence).

The genes are TRBV20-1 and TRBJ1-5, with 9 bases aligning to TRBD1. The sequence came from a man in his fifties or sixties in good health. The source material was blood. Here the CDR3 DNA reads TGCAGTGCTCGGGGACAGGGAATTCAGCCCCAGCATTTT. Protein product: CSARGQGIQPQHF.